This T cell receptor (beta chain) was sequenced during a study of molecular identifiers for immune sequencing clone quantification. The table lists this clonotype with many counts. CDR1 MNHEY and CDR2 SMNVEV come from the germline V gene (reference sequence). There are 15 residues in the CDR3. The V end lost 7 bases, the J end lost 0 bases, and 14 bases lay between the germline ends. TCRdb ran MiXCR on the PCR reads and lists one entry per CDR3 protein. The data contain approximately 41,000 distinct CDR3 sequences, approximately 21% of them singletons. The specimen sequenced was naive CD8+ T cells from blood, with Jurkat cell RNA spiked in. Subset of the sample: FACS-sorted CD8+CD4-CCR7+CD45RA+ naive T cells. This TCR derives from a human donor in good health. Some libraries in this study had Jurkat cell RNA spiked in. The chain couples TRBV27 to TRBJ2-3; possibly TRBD1 for D (7 bases). CDR3 in amino acids: CASTRGTASTDTQYF. CDR3 bases: TGTGCCAGCACTCGGGGGACAGCTAGCACAGATACGCAGTATTTT.